The 21 T cell receptor beta chains presented below share a single source sample, sequenced in a study of T cells in Graves' hyperthyroidism and ophthalmopathy. Researchers took RNA transcripts and amplified the TCR beta CDR3 regions from them. A first-round RT-PCR of the TCR CDR3 used the HTBI primer set. One entry per CDR3 protein results from TCRdb running MiXCR on the multiplex PCR reads. Of 300,000 to 350,000 distinct CDR3 sequences in the sample, around a fifth are singletons; the top ten hold about 50%. Sequencing was done on a sample of blood. These receptor sequences come from a woman aged 45-59 years with Graves' hyperthyroidism.

This clonotype was observed at least ten times. The rearrangement joins TRBV18 to TRBJ1-1; D gene uncertain. V lost 4 bases to trimming and J lost 6 bases, with 21 bases between them. This CDR3 has 16 amino acids. CDR1 and CDR2 (germline): KGHSH, LQKENI. CDR3 region: CASSLTHSRTLPEAFF. CDR3 coding DNA: TGTGCCAGCTCACTAACACACAGCCGGACGCTCCCTGAAGCTTTCTTT.

The chain couples TRBV12-3 or TRBV12-4 to TRBJ1-2, with 7 bases fitting TRBD1. V lost 7 bases, J lost 5 bases, and 10 bases stayed unmatched. CDR3 length: 14 residues. CDR3 protein: CASTSTGSTYGYTF. In nucleotides, the CDR3 is TGTGCCAGCACCTCGACAGGGTCGACTTATGGCTACACCTTC.

V usage is TRBV11-2 and J usage is TRBJ2-1; D may be TRBD1 (5 bases). V was shortened by 1 base and J by 5 bases, with 12 bases between the two germline ends. The germline CDR1 and CDR2 sequences are SGHAT and FQNNGV. The length of the CDR3 is 15 residues. The CDR3 region is CASSLAYDSHNEQFF. CDR3 DNA: TGTGCCAGCAGCTTAGCCTACGACAGTCACAATGAGCAGTTCTTC. The whole variable domain, remainder taken from reference TRBV11-2 and TRBJ2-1, is EAGVAQSPRYKIIEKRQSVAFWCNPISGHATLYWYQQILGQGPKLLIQFQNNGVVDDSQLPKDRFSAERLKGVDSTLKIQPAKLEDSAVYLCASSLAYDSHNEQFFGPGTRLTVL.

The chain uses TRBV4-1 and TRBJ2-7; 11 bases agree with TRBD1. The V gene end was trimmed by 1 base and the J gene end by 6 bases; junction bases not matched to a gene: 14. CDR1 MGHRA and CDR2 YSYEKL come from the germline V gene. This CDR3 spans 18 amino acids. Here the CDR3 reads CASSQGTGGALGPFEQYF. CDR3 nucleotides: TGCGCCAGCAGCCAAGGGACAGGGGGCGCCCTGGGCCCCTTCGAGCAGTACTTC.

V is TRBV20-1 and J is TRBJ2-7; possibly TRBD1 for D (5 bases). Germline values: CDR1 DFQATT, CDR2 SNEGSKA (reference sequence). V gave up 1 base and J gave up 3 bases, with 10 bases separating them. There are 13 residues in the CDR3. CDR3 DNA: TGCAGTGCTAGAGGGGGCGAAATCTACGAGCAGTACTTC. This encodes CSARGGEIYEQYF.

The rearrangement joins TRBV30 to TRBJ2-7; weak D call: TRBD2 (5 bases). Germline-derived CDR1 and CDR2 are GTSNPN and SVGIG (reference sequence). CDR3 length: 12 amino acids. CDR3 nucleotide sequence: TGTGCTCGGAGGTTGCTTTCCTACGAGCAGTACTTC. Residues: CARRLLSYEQYF.

This clonotype was detected a few times. The chain uses TRBV2 and TRBJ1-5; D remains unclear. Germline V lookup: CDR1 SNHLY, CDR2 FYNNEI. This CDR3 contains 13 residues. The V end lost 4 bases, the J end lost 2 bases, and 6 bases lay between the germline ends. The CDR3 reads CASSVWGNQPQHF. CDR3 coding DNA: TGTGCCAGCAGTGTTTGGGGCAATCAGCCCCAGCATTTT.

About this clonotype: With a much larger clone just one base away, this may be a read error. The V gene is TRBV20-1, the J gene TRBJ1-4; D remains ambiguous. Germline V lookup: CDR1 DFQATT, CDR2 SNEGSKA (reference sequence). This CDR3 has 15 residues. The CDR3 bases are TGCAGTGCCCGGAGCAGCCCGGGCCCTAATGAAAAGCTGTTTTTT. Translated: CSARSSPGPNEKLFF.

The J gene is TRBJ1-4, the V gene TRBV9; D remains ambiguous. V lost 3 bases and J lost 0, with 9 bases in between. This CDR3 is 15 amino acids long. The germline gives CDR1 SGDLS, CDR2 YYNGEE. The CDR3 coding sequence is TGTGCCAGCAGCGGGAGAATTGCAACTAATGAAAAACTGTTTTTT. Translated, it gives CASSGRIATNEKLFF.

This clonotype was observed many times. The chain uses TRBV28 and TRBJ2-7; 7 nucleotides line up with TRBD2. Germline V gene data show CDR1 as MDHEN and CDR2 as SYDVKM. V lost 5 bases and J lost 6; bases outside the gene matches: 10. The CDR3 runs to 14 residues. For the CDR3, the DNA is TGTGCCAGCAGTATACCGGGACTATCTCTCGAGCAGTACTTC. Protein sequence: CASSIPGLSLEQYF.

Many counts were recorded for this clonotype. The chain combines TRBV20-1 with TRBJ1-5, with no clear D. This CDR3 has 15 residues. In germline, CDR1 is DFQATT, CDR2 SNEGSKA (reference sequence). V was clipped by 3 bases and J by 5 bases, with 17 bases between them. In DNA, the CDR3 is TGCAGTGCTAGGGGGTATAGAGGGTTGGATCAGCCCCAGCATTTT. Protein product: CSARGYRGLDQPQHF.

In this sample, this clonotype turned up a few times. The chain is built from TRBV4-1 and TRBJ2-1, with D possibly TRBD2 on 5 matching bases. The length of the CDR3 is 15 residues. V dropped 3 bases and J dropped 7 bases, with 16 bases sitting between them. Germline CDR1 reads MGHRA; CDR2 reads YSYEKL. CDR3 sequence: CASSHYLAGPNEQFF. DNA of the CDR3: TGCGCCAGCAGCCATTACTTGGCGGGCCCTAATGAGCAGTTCTTC.

As for this clonotype: A read error may be the cause here, since a much bigger clone is one base away. This rearrangement joins TRBV6-1 to TRBJ1-1, with D perhaps TRBD1 (6 bases). Germline CDR1 is MNHNS and CDR2 is SASEGT. This CDR3 is built from 15 residues. The chain's CDR3 is CASSEDIMGAGEAYF. The CDR3 nucleotides read TGTGCCAGCAGTGAAGATATTATGGGGGCGGGTGAAGCTTACTTT.

Ten or more counts support this clonotype. The chain has TRBV28 and TRBJ1-2, with a tentative D call TRBD1 (6 bases). The germline V and J ends were trimmed by 7 bases and 0 bases, with 15 bases remaining between them. The CDR3 consists of 15 residues. Germline CDR1 MDHEN, CDR2 SYDVKM. The CDR3 loop reads CASTITGIANYGYTF. The CDR3, as DNA: TGTGCCAGCACCATTACAGGGATCGCTAACTATGGCTACACCTTC.

This clonotype was observed a handful of times. The chain has TRBV28 and TRBJ1-6; the D is unclear. Trimming pared 4 bases from V and 9 bases from J, leaving 10 bases between. The germline V gene has CDR1 MDHEN and CDR2 SYDVKM. This CDR3 has 13 amino acids. This CDR3 is CASSSPAGSPLHF. CDR3 nucleotide sequence: TGTGCCAGCAGTTCCCCGGCGGGTTCACCCCTCCACTTT.

This clonotype was observed many times. The gene calls are TRBV11-2 and TRBJ2-2, with D possibly TRBD2 on 6 matching bases. This CDR3 is 15 amino acids long. V was cut by 7 bases and J by 0 bases, with 12 bases left in between. Germline lookup yields CDR1 SGHAT and CDR2 FQNNGV. The CDR3 loop reads CASTGGTANTGELFF. The CDR3 DNA sequence: TGTGCCAGCACCGGAGGGACGGCGAACACCGGGGAGCTGTTTTTT.

At least ten counts were recorded for this clonotype. The chain links TRBV3-1 to TRBJ2-1; tentative D call: TRBD1 (6 bases). This CDR3 has 14 amino acids. The germline gives CDR1 LGHDT, CDR2 YNNKEL (reference sequence). Trimming stripped 0 bases from V and 9 bases from J, with 12 bases between. CDR3 loop: CASSQDQGLAEQFF. In DNA form, the CDR3 reads TGTGCCAGCAGCCAAGATCAGGGGCTGGCTGAGCAGTTCTTC.

This clonotype was observed a handful of times. V usage is TRBV5-1 and J usage is TRBJ1-2, with TRBD1 as a possible D gene (5 bases). Germline V gene lookup returns CDR1 SGHRS and CDR2 YFSETQ. This CDR3 comprises 15 residues. Trimming shortened V by 0 bases and J by 6 bases, and 15 bases separated the two germline ends. CDR3 DNA: TGCGCCAGCAGCTTGGATCTTTCCAGGGATCATGGCTACACCTTC. Protein sequence: CASSLDLSRDHGYTF.

This clonotype was observed many times. This CDR3 is CASRYGSGTSGSYEQYF. In nucleotides, the CDR3 is TGTGCCAGCAGATACGGTTCAGGGACTAGCGGGTCCTACGAGCAGTACTTC. The chain is built from TRBV27 and TRBJ2-7; 12 nucleotides align to TRBD2. The germline CDR1 and CDR2 sequences are MNHEY and SMNVEV (reference sequence). J lost 1 base, V lost 6 bases, and 10 bases had no gene match. CDR3 length: 17 amino acids.

The J gene is TRBJ2-1, the V gene TRBV2; D is perhaps TRBD2 (6 bases). V lost 4 bases and J lost 4, with 14 bases in between. CDR1 SNHLY and CDR2 FYNNEI come from the germline V gene. The CDR3 totals 15 residues. CDR3 residues: CASSAWASEYNEQFF. CDR3 sequence (DNA): TGTGCCAGCAGTGCGTGGGCTAGCGAGTACAATGAGCAGTTCTTC.

On this clonotype: The junction and the germline gene differ at one end; a read error may be behind it. The V and J genes are TRBV7-3 and TRBJ2-1; perhaps D is TRBD1 or TRBD2 (5 bases each). This CDR3 is built from 16 residues. Germline loops: CDR1 SGHTA, CDR2 FQGTGA. The DNA for the CDR3 is TGTGCCAACAGCTCTTGGTTGGGGGTTTCCTACAATGAGCAGTTCTTC. This gives the protein CANSSWLGVSYNEQFF.